The 12 T cell receptor beta chains below come from one sample, sequenced in a study of cytotoxic CD8 clonotypes in ibrutinib-treated CLL. The repertoire was sequenced with immunoSEQ multiplex PCR; TCRdb's copy has only in-frame clones and lacks some. This sample has some 310,000 clones, with roughly 85% found just once. The specimen comprised PBMCs, sampled before ibrutinib treatment. The receptors were sampled from a human donor with chronic lymphocytic leukemia.

This chain joins TRBV14 and TRBJ2-2, with TRBD1 identical over 10 bases. Trimming cost V 6 bases and J 6 bases; bases outside gene matches: 16. Per the germline V gene, CDR1 is SGHDN and CDR2 is FVKESK. This CDR3 spans 18 amino acids. Here the CDR3 DNA reads TGTGCCAGCAGGCCCGGGGGAACCGGGACAGGGGCCCCCGGGGAGCTGTTTTTT. This gives the protein CASRPGGTGTGAPGELFF.

In this sample, this clone turned up a few times. The J gene is TRBJ2-6, the V gene TRBV6-5; D gene ambiguous. The CDR3 consists of 13 residues. From germline, CDR1 is MNHEY and CDR2 SVGAGI. Trimming removed 2 bases from V and 3 bases from J, with 2 bases in between. CDR3 sequence reads: CASSYGGANVLTF. CDR3 DNA sequence: TGTGCCAGCAGTTACGGTGGGGCCAACGTCCTGACTTTC.

The V call is TRBV18, the J call TRBJ1-5, with TRBD1 as a possible D gene (6 bases). Trimming took 2 bases from V and 7 from J, leaving 15 bases between them. CDR3 length: 15 amino acids. Germline assignment: CDR1 KGHSH and CDR2 LQKENI. As DNA, the CDR3 is TGTGCCAGCTCACCAACAGGGCTGGGTGAACAGCCCCAGCATTTT. The encoded protein is CASSPTGLGEQPQHF.

The V gene is TRBV9, the J gene TRBJ1-5, with a possible D match to TRBD1 (5 bases). V lost 7 bases and J lost 10, with 15 bases in between. CDR1 is SGDLS and CDR2 is YYNGEE in the germline V gene. There are 12 residues in the CDR3. The DNA for the CDR3 is TGTGCCAGCGGCGGGGGGGTAGCTCCCCAGCATTTT. Amino acid sequence: CASGGGVAPQHF.

The V and J genes are TRBV7-2 and TRBJ2-3; 11 nucleotides align to TRBD2. The CDR3 loop spans 16 amino acids. The trim removed 5 bases at V and 4 bases at J, leaving 8 bases unmatched. Germline lookup yields CDR1 SGHTA and CDR2 FQGNSA. The CDR3 coding sequence is TGTGCCAGCAGCGAAACCGGGACTAGCGGTTCAGATACGCAGTATTTT. The encoded protein is CASSETGTSGSDTQYF.

This clone was picked up a small number of times. This chain joins TRBV27 and TRBJ2-2; D gene unclear. Germline V lookup: CDR1 MNHEY, CDR2 SMNVEV (reference sequence). This CDR3 is built from 12 residues. Trimming took 6 bases from V and 5 from J, leaving 7 bases between them. CDR3: CASRIGTGELFF. DNA of the CDR3: TGTGCCAGCAGGATAGGGACCGGGGAGCTGTTTTTT.

V is TRBV5-1 and J is TRBJ2-1, with TRBD1 matching over 8 bases. Germline V gene lookup returns CDR1 SGHRS and CDR2 YFSETQ. Trimming removed 0 bases from V and 5 bases from J; junction bases left unmatched: 4. The CDR3 extends over 15 amino acids. CDR3 DNA: TGCGCCAGCAGCTTGGGGACAGGGACCCACAATGAGCAGTTCTTC. This codes for CASSLGTGTHNEQFF.

The rearrangement uses TRBV18 and TRBJ2-7; D perhaps matches TRBD2 (5 bases). This CDR3 region has 14 residues. The V gene's germline CDR1 is KGHSH and CDR2 LQKENI. V was shortened by 3 bases and J by 2 bases, with 11 bases between the two germline ends. In DNA form, the CDR3 reads TGTGCCAGCTCACCTAGTGGACTGGCCTACGAGCAGTACTTC. It specifies CASSPSGLAYEQYF.

The genes are TRBV18 and TRBJ1-1, with 8 bases aligning to TRBD1. CDR3 length equals 16 residues. J gave up 0 bases and V 6 bases, and 9 bases lay outside the gene matches. Germline loops: CDR1 KGHSH, CDR2 LQKENI. The CDR3 loop is CASSPINRGMNTEAFF. DNA for the CDR3: TGTGCCAGCTCTCCAATTAACAGGGGGATGAACACTGAAGCTTTCTTT. Together with reference TRBV18 and TRBJ1-1, the CDR3 gives the full variable domain: NAGVMQNPRHLVRRRGQEARLRCSPMKGHSHVYWYRQLPEEGLKFMVYLQKENIIDESGMPKERFSAEFPKEGPSILRIQQVVRGDSAAYFCASSPINRGMNTEAFFGQGTRLTVV.

The rearrangement links TRBV7-2 to TRBJ2-1, with TRBD2 matching over 10 bases. Looked up from germline, CDR1 is SGHTA and CDR2 is FQGNSA. Unmatched junction bases numbered 3, after V lost 3 bases and J lost 4 bases. The CDR3 loop spans 15 amino acids. The CDR3, as DNA: TGTGCCAGCAGCTTGGGACTAGCGAAATACAATGAGCAGTTCTTC. Its protein is CASSLGLAKYNEQFF.

The chain combines TRBV7-2 with TRBJ1-2; 9 bases align to TRBD1. CDR3 length equals 14 residues. In germline, CDR1 is SGHTA, CDR2 FQGNSA. V dropped 5 bases and J dropped 4; count of bases not matched to a gene: 5. Here the CDR3 reads CASSLQGAAYGYTF. The DNA of the CDR3 is TGTGCCAGCAGCCTACAGGGGGCCGCCTATGGCTACACCTTC.

The CDR3 DNA is TGCGCCAGCAGCTCCGAGCGGGAACAAGAGACCCAGTACTTC. Its translation is CASSSEREQETQYF. The chain employs TRBV5-1 and TRBJ2-5; TRBD2 agrees at 7 bases. This CDR3 is built from 14 residues. V dropped 3 bases and J dropped 2; count of bases not matched to a gene: 4. Germline V gives CDR1 SGHRS, CDR2 YFSETQ.